These 23 T cell receptor beta chains share one sample of origin, sequenced in a study of preoperative IRX-2 immunotherapy in early breast cancer. Treatment noted: preoperative locoregional IRX-2 cytokine immunotherapy. TCRdb's copy holds only in-frame clones and misses some; the assay was immunoSEQ multiplex PCR. The repertoire holds tens of thousands of clones, with just under 90% as singletons. The sample was tumor tissue, taken after IRX-2 immunotherapy. These receptors were collected from a human donor with breast cancer.

This chain joins TRBV11-3 and TRBJ2-6; 7 positions agree with TRBD1. Germline assignment: CDR1 SGHNT and CDR2 YENEEA. V was pared by 0 bases and J by 3 bases, with 2 bases of the junction left unmatched. CDR3 size: 16 residues. The CDR3 region has the DNA TGTGCCAGCAGCTTAGACAGGGGGATTGGGGCCAACGTCCTGACTTTC. Amino acid sequence: CASSLDRGIGANVLTF.

CDR3 sequence: CASSPASGRGELFF. In DNA form, the CDR3 reads TGTGCCAGTTCTCCAGCTAGCGGGAGAGGGGAGCTGTTTTTT. The chain joins TRBV18 to TRBJ2-2, with 10 bases matching TRBD2. From germline, CDR1 is KGHSH and CDR2 LQKENI. V shed 9 bases, J shed 8 bases, and the junction held 9 bases outside the gene matches. The CDR3 totals 14 residues.

The chain recombines TRBV14 with TRBJ2-7, with 10 bases that match TRBD1. CDR1 is SGHDN, CDR2 FVKESK, per germline. This CDR3 is built from 14 residues. V shed 6 bases and J 2 bases; nucleotides not matched to a gene: 4. CDR3 sequence (DNA): TGTGCCAGCAGTCGCGGACAGGGGGCCTACGAGCAGTACGTC. The encoded protein is CASSRGQGAYEQYV.

On this clone: An end of the junction does not agree with germline; a read error may underlie this. The chain uses TRBV6-8 and TRBJ2-1; tentative D call: TRBD2 (6 bases). The germline V gene has CDR1 MNHGY and CDR2 SAAAGT. CDR3 size: 14 residues. The CDR3 DNA follows: TGTGCCAGCAGTGACTCGGAGGGCTCCAATGAGCAGTTCTTC. It specifies CASSDSEGSNEQFF.

CDR3 residues: CASSPGDRLSEAFF. In DNA form, the CDR3 reads TGCGCCAGCAGCCCGGGGGACAGGTTGTCTGAAGCTTTCTTT. The rearrangement links TRBV5-1 to TRBJ1-1; 8 nucleotides line up with TRBD1. The CDR3 contains 14 residues. V was pared by 4 bases and J by 6 bases, with 8 bases of the junction left unmatched. Per germline, CDR1 SGHRS and CDR2 YFSETQ.

This clone showed up just a few times. V is TRBV6-8 and J is TRBJ1-2; TRBD1 matches at 7 bases. CDR3 length: 15 residues. Germline CDR1 MNHGY, CDR2 SAAAGT. Trimming removed 0 bases from V and 7 bases from J; junction bases left unmatched: 8. The CDR3 is CASSYSGRGYGGYTF. The DNA of the CDR3 is TGTGCCAGCAGTTACTCGGGCAGGGGGTATGGTGGCTACACCTTC.

The V and J genes are TRBV5-1 and TRBJ2-3, with 8 bases that match TRBD1. After removal of 2 bases from V and 5 bases from J, the junction contained 7 bases not matched to a gene. The CDR3 totals 15 residues. Germline CDR1 SGHRS, CDR2 YFSETQ. The CDR3 nucleotides read TGCGCCAGCAGCTTCGATCTTACAGGGGGAGATACGCAGTATTTT. It specifies CASSFDLTGGDTQYF. The full variable domain, rest sourced from reference TRBV5-1 and TRBJ2-3, is KAGVTQTPRYLIKTRGQQVTLSCSPISGHRSVSWYQQTPGQGLQFLFEYFSETQRNKGNFPGRFSGRQFSNSRSEMNVSTLELGDSALYLCASSFDLTGGDTQYFGPGTRLTVL.

This rearrangement joins TRBV25-1 to TRBJ1-4; 8 nucleotides match TRBD1. The germline gives CDR1 MGHDK, CDR2 SYGVNS. The CDR3 contains 14 residues. Trimming at V came to 4 bases and at J to 10 bases, leaving 8 bases not matched to a gene. The CDR3 nucleotides are TGTGCCAGCAGTGCGACAGGGGTCGTTGGAAAACTGTTTTTT. Its translation: CASSATGVVGKLFF.

The chain's CDR3 is CASSDHQNTEAFF. The DNA of the CDR3 is TGTGCCAGCAGCGATCACCAGAACACTGAAGCTTTCTTT. The chain uses TRBV7-1 and TRBJ1-1; the D is unclear. TRBV7-1 is designated an ORF whose function remains uncertain. CDR3 size: 13 residues. V lost 5 bases and J lost 1, with 8 bases in between.

The chain recombines TRBV6-8 with TRBJ1-2; maybe TRBD1 (5 bases). The CDR3 spans 13 residues. Germline CDR1 reads MNHGY; CDR2 reads SAAAGT. V dropped 2 bases and J dropped 5 bases, with 9 bases sitting between them. The CDR3 DNA reads TGTGCCAGCAGTTACCGGGGACCTTATGGCTACACCTTC. This encodes CASSYRGPYGYTF.

The chain has TRBV23-1 and TRBJ2-2, with TRBD2 matching over 11 bases. TRBV23-1 is filed as an ORF, its function uncertain. CDR3 length: 16 amino acids. V lost 6 bases to trimming and J lost 1 base; unmatched junction nucleotides: 4. This chain's CDR3 is CASSQGTSGNTGELFF. CDR3 in DNA: TGCGCCAGCAGCCAGGGGACTAGCGGGAACACCGGGGAGCTGTTTTTT.

The chain carries TRBV19 and TRBJ1-2; D is perhaps TRBD1 (6 bases). The V and J ends lost 4 bases and 3 bases respectively, with 15 bases between them. The CDR3 runs to 15 residues. Looked up from germline, CDR1 is LNHDA and CDR2 is SQIVND (reference sequence). CDR3: CASSTHNRADYGYTF. CDR3 DNA: TGTGCCAGTAGTACTCATAACAGGGCCGACTATGGCTACACCTTC.

V and J are TRBV6-8 and TRBJ2-7; no clear D gene. There are 16 residues in the CDR3. The germline V gene has CDR1 MNHGY and CDR2 SAAAGT. Trimming pared 4 bases from V and 3 bases from J, leaving 19 bases between. CDR3: CASSSGFGVPVYEQYV. CDR3 nucleotides: TGTGCCAGCAGTTCCGGGTTTGGGGTGCCAGTCTACGAGCAGTACGTC.

The chain links TRBV11-3 to TRBJ2-5; TRBD2 matches 16 bases. CDR1 and CDR2 from the germline V gene are SGHNT and YENEEA. Unmatched junction bases numbered 2, after V lost 5 bases and J lost 2 bases. CDR3 length: 16 amino acids. The DNA of the CDR3 is TGTGCCAGCAGCCTGGGACTAGCGGGGGGGCAAGAGACCCAGTACTTC. Its protein is CASSLGLAGGQETQYF.

The chain joins TRBV29-1 to TRBJ2-2, with unresolved D. V lost 2 bases and J 0 bases, leaving 10 bases between the germline ends. The CDR3 sequence is 15 residues long. The germline gives CDR1 SQVTM, CDR2 ANQGSEA. The CDR3 loop reads CSVEFANTNTGELFF. CDR3 DNA sequence: TGCAGCGTTGAATTCGCGAATACGAACACCGGGGAGCTGTTTTTT.

V usage is TRBV7-1 and J usage is TRBJ1-6; the D gene is possibly TRBD1 (5 bases). TRBV7-1 is an ORF, and what it does is uncertain. CDR3 length equals 16 residues. Trimming took 5 bases from V and 0 from J, leaving 11 bases between them. Here the CDR3 reads CASSTPGSSYNSPLHF. CDR3 nucleotides: TGTGCCAGCAGCACCCCAGGGAGCTCCTATAATTCACCCCTCCACTTT.

This chain connects TRBV15 to TRBJ1-1; 8 positions agree with TRBD1. The CDR3 runs 15 residues. CDR1 and CDR2 (germline): LNHNV, YYDKDF (reference sequence). V lost 0 bases, J lost 4 bases, and 4 bases stayed unmatched. CDR3 DNA sequence: TGTGCCACCAGCAGAGATCGGACAGGGCTCACTGAAGCTTTCTTT. This translates into CATSRDRTGLTEAFF.

The rearrangement links TRBV6-8 to TRBJ2-1, with 11 bases matching TRBD2. CDR3 length: 16 amino acids. Trimming at V came to 5 bases and at J to 4 bases, leaving 7 bases not matched to a gene. The germline V gene has CDR1 MNHGY and CDR2 SAAAGT. The CDR3 bases are TGTGCCAGCAGTGTTCAGACTAGCGGGACGTACAATGAGCAGTTCTTC. Its protein product is CASSVQTSGTYNEQFF.

V and J are TRBV11-3 and TRBJ2-7; D may correspond to TRBD1 or TRBD2 (5 bases each). Trimming cost V 4 bases and J 2 bases, with 18 bases left between them. Per germline, CDR1 SGHNT and CDR2 YENEEA. This CDR3 has 16 amino acids. The CDR3 nucleotides are TGTGCCAGCAGCTCGGCCGGGGCTATCCCAGCCTACGAGCAGTACTTC. Its translation: CASSSAGAIPAYEQYF.

The rearrangement joins TRBV6-8 to TRBJ1-5, with D unresolved. There are 15 residues in the CDR3. The germline V gene encodes CDR1 MNHGY and CDR2 SAAAGT. The germline V and J ends were trimmed by 8 bases and 5 bases, with 19 bases remaining between them. CDR3 in amino acids: CASLVRADTYQPQHF. CDR3 coding DNA: TGTGCCAGCCTTGTTCGGGCCGATACCTATCAGCCCCAGCATTTT.

The rearrangement uses TRBV6-8 and TRBJ2-1, with D unclear. Germline V gene data show CDR1 as MNHGY and CDR2 as SAAAGT. V lost 5 bases to trimming and J lost 0 bases, with 11 bases between them. This CDR3 has 15 amino acids. CDR3 nucleotide sequence: TGTGCCAGCAGTAGGTGGATTAGCTCCTACAATGAGCAGTTCTTC. Protein product: CASSRWISSYNEQFF.

This chain joins TRBV6-8 and TRBJ2-5; the match to TRBD1 covers 9 bases. Germline V gene sequence: CDR1 MNHGY, CDR2 SAAAGT. The CDR3 is 16 residues long. V dropped 6 bases and J dropped 0; count of bases not matched to a gene: 8. DNA for the CDR3: TGTGCCAGCAGAGGGGGACAGGGCAGGTACCAAGAGACCCAGTACTTC. Protein sequence: CASRGGQGRYQETQYF.

The chain carries TRBV19 and TRBJ1-1; maybe TRBD1 (6 bases). V was shortened by 3 bases and J by 0 bases, with 8 bases between the two germline ends. In germline, CDR1 is LNHDA, CDR2 SQIVND (reference sequence). The length of the CDR3 is 14 residues. The CDR3 loop is CASSMGAMNTEAFF. Here the CDR3 DNA reads TGTGCCAGTAGTATGGGGGCTATGAACACTGAAGCTTTCTTT.